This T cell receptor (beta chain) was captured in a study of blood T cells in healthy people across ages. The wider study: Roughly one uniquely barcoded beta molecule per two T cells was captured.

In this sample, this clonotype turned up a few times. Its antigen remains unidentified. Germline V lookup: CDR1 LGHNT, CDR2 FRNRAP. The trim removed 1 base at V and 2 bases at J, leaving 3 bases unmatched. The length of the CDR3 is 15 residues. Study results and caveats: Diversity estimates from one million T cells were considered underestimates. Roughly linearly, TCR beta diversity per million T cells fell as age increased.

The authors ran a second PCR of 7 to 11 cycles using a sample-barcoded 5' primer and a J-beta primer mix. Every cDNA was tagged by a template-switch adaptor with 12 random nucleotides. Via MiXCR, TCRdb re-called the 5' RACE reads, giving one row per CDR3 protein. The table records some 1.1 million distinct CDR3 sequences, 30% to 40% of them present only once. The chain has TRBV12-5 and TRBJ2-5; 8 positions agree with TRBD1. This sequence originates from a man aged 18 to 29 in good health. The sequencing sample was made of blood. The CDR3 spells CASGLDRDRQETQYF. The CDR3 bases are TGTGCTAGTGGTTTGGACCGGGACAGGCAAGAGACCCAGTACTTC.